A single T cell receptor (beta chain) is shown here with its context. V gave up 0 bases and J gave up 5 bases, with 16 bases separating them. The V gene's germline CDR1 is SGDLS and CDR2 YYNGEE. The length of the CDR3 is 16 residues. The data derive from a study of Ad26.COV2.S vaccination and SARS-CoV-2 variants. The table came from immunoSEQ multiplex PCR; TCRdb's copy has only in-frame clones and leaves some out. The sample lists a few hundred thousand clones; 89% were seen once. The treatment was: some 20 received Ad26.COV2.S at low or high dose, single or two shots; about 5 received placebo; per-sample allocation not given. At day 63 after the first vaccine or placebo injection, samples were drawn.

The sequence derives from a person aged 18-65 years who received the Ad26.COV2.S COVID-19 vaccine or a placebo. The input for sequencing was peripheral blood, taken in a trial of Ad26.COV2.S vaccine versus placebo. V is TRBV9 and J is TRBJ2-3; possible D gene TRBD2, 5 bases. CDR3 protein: CASSVAPTGSGDTQYF. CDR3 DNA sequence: TGTGCCAGCAGCGTAGCCCCAACGGGGTCGGGAGATACGCAGTATTTT.